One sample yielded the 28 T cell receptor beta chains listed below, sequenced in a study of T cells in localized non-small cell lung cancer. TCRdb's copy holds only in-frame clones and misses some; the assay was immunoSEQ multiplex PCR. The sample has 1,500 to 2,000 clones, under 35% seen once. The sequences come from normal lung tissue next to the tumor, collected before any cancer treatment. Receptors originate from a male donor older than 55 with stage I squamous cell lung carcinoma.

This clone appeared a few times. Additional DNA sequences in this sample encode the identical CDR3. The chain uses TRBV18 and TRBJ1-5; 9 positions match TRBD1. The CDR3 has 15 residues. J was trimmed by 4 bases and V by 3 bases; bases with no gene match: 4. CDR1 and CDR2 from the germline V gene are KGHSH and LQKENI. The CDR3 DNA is TGTGCCAGCTCACCGGACAGGGGTGGGAATCAGCCCCAGCATTTT. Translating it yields CASSPDRGGNQPQHF.

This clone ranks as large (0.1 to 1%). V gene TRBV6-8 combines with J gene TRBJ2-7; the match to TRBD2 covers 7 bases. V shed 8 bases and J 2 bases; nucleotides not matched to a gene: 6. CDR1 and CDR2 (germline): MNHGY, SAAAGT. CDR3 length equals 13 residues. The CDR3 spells CASRGGTTYEQYF. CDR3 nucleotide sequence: TGTGCCAGCCGGGGCGGGACTACCTACGAGCAGTACTTC.

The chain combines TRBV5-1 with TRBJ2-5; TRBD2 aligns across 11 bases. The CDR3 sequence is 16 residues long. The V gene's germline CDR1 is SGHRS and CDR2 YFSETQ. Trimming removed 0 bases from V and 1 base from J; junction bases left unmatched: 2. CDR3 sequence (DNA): TGCGCCAGCAGCTTGGCTAGCGGGAGGTCCCAAGAGACCCAGTACTTC. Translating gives CASSLASGRSQETQYF.

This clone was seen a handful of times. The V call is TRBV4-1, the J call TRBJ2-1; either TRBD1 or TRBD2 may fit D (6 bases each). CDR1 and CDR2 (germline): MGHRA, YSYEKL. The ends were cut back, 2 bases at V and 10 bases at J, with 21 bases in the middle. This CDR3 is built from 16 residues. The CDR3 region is CASSQSPGGGPQEQFF. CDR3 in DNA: TGCGCCAGCAGCCAATCCCCCGGGGGCGGCCCACAGGAGCAGTTCTTC.

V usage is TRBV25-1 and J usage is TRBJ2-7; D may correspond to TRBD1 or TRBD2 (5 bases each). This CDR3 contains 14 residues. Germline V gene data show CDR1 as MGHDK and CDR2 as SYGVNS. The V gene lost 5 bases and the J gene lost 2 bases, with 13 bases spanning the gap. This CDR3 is CASSSFGGAYEQYF. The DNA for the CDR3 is TGTGCCAGCAGTTCTTTTGGGGGAGCCTACGAGCAGTACTTC.

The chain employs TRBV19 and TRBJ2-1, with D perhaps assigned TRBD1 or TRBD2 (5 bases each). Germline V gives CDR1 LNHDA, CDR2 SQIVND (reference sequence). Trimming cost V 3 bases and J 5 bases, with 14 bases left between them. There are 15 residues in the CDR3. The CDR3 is CASSMGPKNHNEQFF. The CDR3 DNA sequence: TGTGCCAGTAGTATGGGACCTAAGAATCACAATGAGCAGTTCTTC.

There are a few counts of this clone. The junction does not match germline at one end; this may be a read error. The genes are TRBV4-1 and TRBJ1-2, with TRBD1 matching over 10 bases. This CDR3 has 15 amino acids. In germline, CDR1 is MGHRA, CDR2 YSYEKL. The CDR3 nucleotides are TGCGCCAGCAGCCACGCTGGGACAGGGGCCCCTGGCTACATCTTC. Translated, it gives CASSHAGTGAPGYIF.

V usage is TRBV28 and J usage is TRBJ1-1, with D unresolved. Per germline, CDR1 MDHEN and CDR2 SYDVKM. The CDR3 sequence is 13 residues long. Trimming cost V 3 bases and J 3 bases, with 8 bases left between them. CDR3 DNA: TGTGCCAGCAGTTTTAGAGTCGACACTGAAGCTTTCTTT. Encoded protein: CASSFRVDTEAFF.

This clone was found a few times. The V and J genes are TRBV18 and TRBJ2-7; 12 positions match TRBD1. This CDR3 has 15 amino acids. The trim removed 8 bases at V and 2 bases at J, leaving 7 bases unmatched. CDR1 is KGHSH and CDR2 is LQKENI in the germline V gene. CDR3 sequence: CASQRGTGGPYEQYF. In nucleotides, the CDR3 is TGTGCCAGCCAACGTGGGACAGGGGGCCCCTACGAGCAGTACTTC.

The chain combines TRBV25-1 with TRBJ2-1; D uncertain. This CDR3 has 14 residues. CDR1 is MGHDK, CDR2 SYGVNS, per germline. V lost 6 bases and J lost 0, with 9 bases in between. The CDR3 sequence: CASRRASSYNEQFF. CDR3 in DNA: TGTGCCAGCAGACGGGCAAGCTCCTACAATGAGCAGTTCTTC.

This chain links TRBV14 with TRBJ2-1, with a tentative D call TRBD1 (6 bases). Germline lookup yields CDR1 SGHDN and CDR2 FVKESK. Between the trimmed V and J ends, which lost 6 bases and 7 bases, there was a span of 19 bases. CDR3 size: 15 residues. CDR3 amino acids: CASSYRERVGNEQFF. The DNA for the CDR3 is TGTGCCAGCAGTTACAGGGAAAGGGTTGGAAATGAGCAGTTCTTC.

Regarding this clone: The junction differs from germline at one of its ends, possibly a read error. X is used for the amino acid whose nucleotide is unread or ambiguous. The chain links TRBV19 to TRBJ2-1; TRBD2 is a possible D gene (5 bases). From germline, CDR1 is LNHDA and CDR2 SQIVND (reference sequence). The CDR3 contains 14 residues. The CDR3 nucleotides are TGTGYCAGTAGTATAGGATCGGGATCCAATGAGCAGTTCTTC. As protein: CXSSIGSGSNEQFF.

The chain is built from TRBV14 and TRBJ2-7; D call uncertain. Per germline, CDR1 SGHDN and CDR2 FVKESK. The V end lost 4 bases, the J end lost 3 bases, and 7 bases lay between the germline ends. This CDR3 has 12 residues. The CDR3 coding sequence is TGTGCCAGCAGCCTGGACCACTACGAGCAGTACTTC. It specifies CASSLDHYEQYF.

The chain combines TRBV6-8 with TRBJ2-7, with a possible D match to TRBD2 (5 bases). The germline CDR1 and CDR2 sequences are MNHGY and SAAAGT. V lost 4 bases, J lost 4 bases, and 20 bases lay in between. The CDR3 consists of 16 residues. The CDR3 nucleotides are TGTGCCAGCAGTTCCCGTACAAATGGCGGAGGATACGAGCAGTACTTC. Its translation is CASSSRTNGGGYEQYF.

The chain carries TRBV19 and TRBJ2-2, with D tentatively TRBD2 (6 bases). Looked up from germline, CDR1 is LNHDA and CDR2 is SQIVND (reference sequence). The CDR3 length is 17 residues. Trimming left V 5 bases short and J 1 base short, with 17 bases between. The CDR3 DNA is TGTGCCAGTAGTTCCAAGGGACTCGTGGAGAACACCGGGGAGCTGTTTTTT. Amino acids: CASSSKGLVENTGELFF. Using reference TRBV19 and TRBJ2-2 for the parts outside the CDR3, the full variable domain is DGGITQSPKYLFRKEGQNVTLSCEQNLNHDAMYWYRQDPGQGLRLIYYSQIVNDFQKGDIAEGYSVSREKKESFPLTVTSAQKNPTAFYLCASSSKGLVENTGELFFGEGSRLTVL.

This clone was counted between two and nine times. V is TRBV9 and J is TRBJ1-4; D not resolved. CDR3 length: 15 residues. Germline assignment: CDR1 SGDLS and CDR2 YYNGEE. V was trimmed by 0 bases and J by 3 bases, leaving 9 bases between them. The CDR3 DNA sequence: TGTGCCAGCAGCGTAGCGGGGTTACCTAATGAAAAACTGTTTTTT. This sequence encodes CASSVAGLPNEKLFF. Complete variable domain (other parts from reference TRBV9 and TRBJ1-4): DSGVTQTPKHLITATGQRVTLRCSPRSGDLSVYWYQQSLDQGLQFLIQYYNGEERAKGNILERFSAQQFPDLHSELNLSSLELGDSALYFCASSVAGLPNEKLFFGSGTQLSVL.

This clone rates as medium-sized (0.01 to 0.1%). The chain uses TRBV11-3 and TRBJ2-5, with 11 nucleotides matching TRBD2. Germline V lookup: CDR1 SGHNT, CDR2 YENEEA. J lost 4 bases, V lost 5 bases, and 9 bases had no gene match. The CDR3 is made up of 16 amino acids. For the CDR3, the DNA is TGTGCCAGCAGCCCCCTAGCGGGAGGCCCCCGAGAGACCCAGTACTTC. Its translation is CASSPLAGGPRETQYF.

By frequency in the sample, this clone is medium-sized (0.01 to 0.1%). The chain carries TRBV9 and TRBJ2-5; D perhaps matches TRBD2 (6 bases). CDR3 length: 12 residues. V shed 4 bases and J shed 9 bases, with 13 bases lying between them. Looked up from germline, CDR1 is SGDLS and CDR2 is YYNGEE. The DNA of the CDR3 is TGTGCCAGCAGCCCTAGCGAGGCATCCCAGTACTTC. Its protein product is CASSPSEASQYF.

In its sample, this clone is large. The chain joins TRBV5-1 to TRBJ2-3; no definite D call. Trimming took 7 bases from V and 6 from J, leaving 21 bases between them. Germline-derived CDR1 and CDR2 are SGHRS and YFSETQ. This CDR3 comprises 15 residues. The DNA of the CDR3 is TGCGCCAGCGCGTGGGCTTCAACTCGGGTGGATACGCAGTATTTT. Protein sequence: CASAWASTRVDTQYF.

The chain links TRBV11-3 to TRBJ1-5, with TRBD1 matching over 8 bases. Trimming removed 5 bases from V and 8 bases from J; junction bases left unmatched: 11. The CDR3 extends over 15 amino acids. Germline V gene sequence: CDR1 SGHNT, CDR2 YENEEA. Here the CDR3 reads CASSPSAGGREPQHF. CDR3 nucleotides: TGTGCCAGCAGCCCCTCGGCAGGGGGCAGGGAGCCCCAGCATTTT.

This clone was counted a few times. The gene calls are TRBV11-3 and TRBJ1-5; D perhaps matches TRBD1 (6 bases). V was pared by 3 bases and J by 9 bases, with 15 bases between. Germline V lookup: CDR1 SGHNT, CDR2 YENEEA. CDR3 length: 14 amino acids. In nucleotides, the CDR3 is TGTGCCAGCAGCTTTTTGGACAGTTCTCCGCCCCAGCATTTT. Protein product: CASSFLDSSPPQHF.

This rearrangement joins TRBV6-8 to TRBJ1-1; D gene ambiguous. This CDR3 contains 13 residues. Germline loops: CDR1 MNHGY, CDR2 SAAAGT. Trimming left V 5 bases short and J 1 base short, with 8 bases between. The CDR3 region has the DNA TGTGCCAGCAGTGTACACGGGAACACTGAAGCTTTCTTT. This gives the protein CASSVHGNTEAFF.

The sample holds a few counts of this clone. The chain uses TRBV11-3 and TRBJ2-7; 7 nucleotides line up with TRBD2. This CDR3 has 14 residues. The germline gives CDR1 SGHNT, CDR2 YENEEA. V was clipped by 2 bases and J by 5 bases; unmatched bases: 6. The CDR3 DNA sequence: TGTGCCAGCAGCTTAAACGGGGGGATCGACGAGCAGTACTTC. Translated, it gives CASSLNGGIDEQYF.

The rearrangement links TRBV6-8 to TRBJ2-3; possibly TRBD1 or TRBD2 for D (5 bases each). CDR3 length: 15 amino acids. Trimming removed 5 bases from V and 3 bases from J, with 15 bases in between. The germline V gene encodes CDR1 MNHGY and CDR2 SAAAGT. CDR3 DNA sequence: TGTGCCAGCAGTGTCGCCCGGGGCGTGACAGATACGCAGTATTTT. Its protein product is CASSVARGVTDTQYF.

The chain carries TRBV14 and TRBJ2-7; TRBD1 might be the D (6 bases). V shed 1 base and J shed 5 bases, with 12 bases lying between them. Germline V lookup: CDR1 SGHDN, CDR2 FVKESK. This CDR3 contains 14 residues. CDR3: CASSQVTGLNEQYF. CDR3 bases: TGTGCCAGCAGCCAAGTAACAGGGCTGAACGAGCAGTACTTC.

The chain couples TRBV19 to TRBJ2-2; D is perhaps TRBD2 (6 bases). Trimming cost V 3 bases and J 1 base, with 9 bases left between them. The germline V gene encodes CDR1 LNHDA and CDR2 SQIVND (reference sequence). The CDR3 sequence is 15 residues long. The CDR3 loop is CASSIREWNTGELFF. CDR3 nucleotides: TGTGCCAGTAGTATCCGGGAGTGGAACACCGGGGAGCTGTTTTTT.

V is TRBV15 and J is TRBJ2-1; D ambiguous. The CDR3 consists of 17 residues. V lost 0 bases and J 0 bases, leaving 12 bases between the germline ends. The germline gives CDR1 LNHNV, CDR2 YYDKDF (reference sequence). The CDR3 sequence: CATSRDRRFSSYNEQFF. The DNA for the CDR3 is TGTGCCACCAGCAGAGATCGGCGGTTTAGCTCCTACAATGAGCAGTTCTTC.

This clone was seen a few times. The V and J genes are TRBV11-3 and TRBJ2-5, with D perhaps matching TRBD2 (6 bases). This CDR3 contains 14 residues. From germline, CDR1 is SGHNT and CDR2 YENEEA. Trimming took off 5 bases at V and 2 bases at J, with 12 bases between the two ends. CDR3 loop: CASSPGTVQETQYF. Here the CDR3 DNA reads TGTGCCAGCAGCCCAGGGACTGTACAAGAGACCCAGTACTTC.